These 19 T cell receptor beta chains share one sample of origin, sequenced in a study of monozygotic twins with inflammatory bowel disease. TCRdb reanalyzed the 5' RACE reads and collapses them to one entry per CDR3 protein, without DNA. Recorded for this sample: 110,000 to 150,000 distinct CDR3 sequences. Sequenced sample: blood. These receptors all stem from a human donor with ulcerative colitis or Crohn's disease, or a healthy co-twin of an affected twin (not recorded which).

This chain uses TRBV20-1 with TRBJ1-6; TCRdb picks TRBD1, but there is no DNA to check that call. Germline CDR1 and CDR2: DFQATT and SNEGSKA (reference sequence). The CDR3 has 13 amino acids. The CDR3 sequence: CSASVQGNSPLHF.

The chain joins TRBV5-1 to TRBJ2-7; TCRdb selects TRBD1, and the lack of DNA leaves this call unchecked. Germline lookup yields CDR1 SGHRS and CDR2 YFSETQ. The CDR3 is 14 amino acids. The CDR3 spells CASSLPGTGSEQYF.

J is TRBJ2-2 and V is TRBV28. This CDR3 region has 12 residues. CDR1 and CDR2 (germline): MDHEN, SYDVKM. This chain's CDR3 is CASSFLGGELFF. Drawing the rest from reference TRBV28 and TRBJ2-2, the complete variable domain is DVKVTQSSRYLVKRTGEKVFLECVQDMDHENMFWYRQDPGLGLRLIYFSYDVKMKEKGDIPEGYSVSREKKERFSLILESASTNQTSMYLCASSFLGGELFFGEGSRLTVL.

The J gene is TRBJ2-1, the V gene TRBV7-3; TCRdb indicates TRBD1, and absent DNA this call remains unverified. This CDR3 region has 13 residues. Looked up from germline, CDR1 is SGHTA and CDR2 is FQGTGA. The CDR3 reads CASSLIPRDEQFF.

This chain uses TRBV9 with TRBJ2-7; TCRdb indicates TRBD2, and absent DNA this call remains unverified. The germline gives CDR1 SGDLS, CDR2 YYNGEE. The CDR3 runs 17 residues. The CDR3 sequence: CASSVGLAATSSYEQYF.

The rearrangement links TRBV3-1 to TRBJ1-1; the TCRdb call, TRBD1, lacks DNA for checking. CDR3 length equals 14 residues. In germline, CDR1 is LGHDT, CDR2 YNNKEL (reference sequence). The CDR3: CASSQATRETEAFF.

This rearrangement joins TRBV7-3 to TRBJ2-7; TCRdb indicates TRBD2, and absent DNA this call remains unverified. Germline V gives CDR1 SGHTA, CDR2 FQGTGA. The CDR3 covers 13 residues. The chain's CDR3 is CASSLSEGYEQYF.

The J gene is TRBJ1-2, the V gene TRBV18; TCRdb gives TRBD1 as the D gene, but with no DNA this cannot be confirmed. The CDR3 consists of 18 residues. In germline, CDR1 is KGHSH, CDR2 LQKENI. The chain's CDR3 is CASSPNAADRVITYGYTF.

Here the CDR3 reads CASSEMENTGELFF. The V call is TRBV2, the J call TRBJ2-2. The CDR3 covers 14 residues. Germline V CDR1 and CDR2: SNHLY, FYNNEI.

The J gene is TRBJ1-4, the V gene TRBV19. Per the germline V gene, CDR1 is LNHDA and CDR2 is SQIVND (reference sequence). This CDR3 contains 15 residues. The chain's CDR3 is CASSRALGNNEKLFF.

The J gene is TRBJ2-3, the V gene TRBV6-5; the D call of TRBD1 rests on TCRdb alone, since no DNA is present to check it. CDR3 size: 13 residues. Per the germline V gene, CDR1 is MNHEY and CDR2 is SVGAGI. This CDR3 reads CASKRGSTDTQYF.

This rearrangement joins TRBV7-2 to TRBJ2-3; lacking DNA, the TRBD2 call made by TCRdb goes unchecked. The CDR3 contains 15 residues. CDR1 is SGHTA, CDR2 FQGNSA, per germline. The CDR3 is CASSLAKRETDTQYF.

The chain's CDR3 is CASSLAGRELFF. The J gene is TRBJ2-2, the V gene TRBV11-2; the TCRdb call, TRBD1, lacks DNA for checking. CDR3 length: 12 residues. Per germline, CDR1 SGHAT and CDR2 FQNNGV. The whole variable domain, remainder taken from reference TRBV11-2 and TRBJ2-2, is EAGVAQSPRYKIIEKRQSVAFWCNPISGHATLYWYQQILGQGPKLLIQFQNNGVVDDSQLPKDRFSAERLKGVDSTLKIQPAKLEDSAVYLCASSLAGRELFFGEGSRLTVL.

The CDR3 here is CASSLASGMATNEQFF. V usage is TRBV7-9 and J usage is TRBJ2-1. CDR3 length equals 16 residues. The germline V gene encodes CDR1 SEHNR and CDR2 FQNEAQ (reference sequence). The full variable domain, in which reference TRBV7-9 and TRBJ2-1 provide the parts outside the CDR3, is DTGVSQNPRHKITKRGQNVTFRCDPISEHNRLYWYRQTLGQGPEFLTYFQNEAQLEKSRLLSDRFSAERPKGSFSTLEIQRTEQGDSAMYLCASSLASGMATNEQFFGPGTRLTVL.

The genes are TRBV20-1 and TRBJ1-3. CDR3 length: 12 amino acids. Germline V gives CDR1 DFQATT, CDR2 SNEGSKA (reference sequence). The CDR3 is CSASGSGNTIYF.

The J gene is TRBJ2-7, the V gene TRBV6-6. The CDR3 has 13 residues. Germline V gene sequence: CDR1 MNHNY, CDR2 SVGAGI (reference sequence). This chain's CDR3 is CASSYSNQDEQYF.

The chain carries TRBV20-1 and TRBJ1-5; TCRdb calls TRBD1, which cannot be checked without DNA. Germline values: CDR1 DFQATT, CDR2 SNEGSKA (reference sequence). This CDR3 spans 15 amino acids. The CDR3 sequence is CSARPPEGGNQPQHF.

The rearrangement uses TRBV20-1 and TRBJ2-1; TCRdb returns TRBD1, unconfirmable since there is no DNA. The CDR3 loop spans 14 amino acids. Per the germline V gene, CDR1 is DFQATT and CDR2 is SNEGSKA (reference sequence). The CDR3 loop is CSAILRRGQTGQFF.

CDR3 sequence: CASSLEPGAPRGELFF. The chain employs TRBV7-2 and TRBJ2-2; TCRdb calls TRBD1, which cannot be checked without DNA. The CDR3 consists of 16 residues. Looked up from germline, CDR1 is SGHTA and CDR2 is FQGNSA.